A single TCR beta chain is shown here with its context. This CDR3 contains 12 residues. V gave up 2 bases and J gave up 8 bases; unmatched junction bases: 2. In germline, CDR1 is LGHNT, CDR2 FRNRAP. There were TCR beta CDR3 regions amplified from RNA transcripts. The TCR CDR3 first-round RT-PCR relied on the HTBI primer set. Using its own MiXCR run on the multiplex PCR reads, TCRdb lists one record per CDR3 protein. The sample includes around 700,000 distinct CDR3 sequences, roughly a sixth seen only once; the top ten take 16%. The data were obtained in a study of T cells in Graves' hyperthyroidism and ophthalmopathy.

V usage is TRBV12-5 and J usage is TRBJ1-1, with TRBD1 matching 7 bases. The origin of this receptor is a woman aged 45-60 years with Graves' hyperthyroidism that later progressed to Graves' ophthalmopathy. What was sequenced was blood. The CDR3 spells CASGLNRGEAFF. The DNA of the CDR3 is TGTGCTAGTGGTTTGAACAGGGGAGAAGCTTTCTTT. Based on the CDR3 plus reference TRBV12-5 and TRBJ1-1, the full variable domain is DARVTQTPRHKVTEMGQEVTMRCQPILGHNTVFWYRQTMMQGLELLAYFRNRAPLDDSGMPKDRFSAEMPDATLATLKIQPSEPRDSAVYFCASGLNRGEAFFGQGTRLTVV.